Listed here is a single TCR beta chain. Its antigen is undetermined. In germline, CDR1 is SQVTM, CDR2 ANQGSEA. V was clipped by 6 bases and J by 2 bases; unmatched bases: 1. The CDR3 extends over 11 amino acids. The data are from a study of cytomegalovirus exposure and HLA in healthy donors. Overall study: The Caucasian-associated ancestry cluster held around 76% of 300 to 500 genotyped donors.

Whole-study findings and limits: For cytomegalovirus status, the classifier reportedly gave diagnoses with high specificity and sensitivity. According to the study, 150 to 200 TCR beta chains were cytomegalovirus-associated. Analysis was carried out at a later point, and it linked a missense DCLRE1C variant to TCR beta V- and J-gene trimming.

PCR employed 60 Vbeta and 13 Jbeta primers. Sequencing used immunoSEQ multiplex PCR; TCRdb keeps in-frame clones, though not all of them. The repertoire holds roughly 180,000 clones, with 70% to 90% as singletons. This chain connects TRBV29-1 to TRBJ2-7, with 7 bases fitting TRBD1. Sequencing was carried out using PBMCs. The receptor comes from a man between 18 and 29 years old in good health and CMV-seropositive. The CDR3 loop is CSVGGPYEQYF. CDR3 sequence (DNA): TGCAGCGTAGGGGGCCCCTACGAGCAGTACTTC.